This T cell receptor beta chain was sequenced for a study of shared clonotypes between healthy human individuals. Study in general: The study used three CD4 naive, three CD4 memory, two CD8 naive and one CD8 memory plate per donor.

V trimming: 3 bases; J trimming: 5 bases; junction bases outside the gene matches: 11. Germline V gives CDR1 SEHNR, CDR2 FQNEAQ (reference sequence). This CDR3 comprises 16 residues. The repertoire was sequenced with immunoSEQ multiplex PCR; TCRdb's copy has only in-frame clones and lacks some. The sample has millions of clones; 85% to 95% are singletons. The TCR originated in a young man in good health. Sequencing was done on a sample of naive CD4+ T cells sorted from blood. The subset was: CD45RA+ positively selected. The chain is built from TRBV7-9 and TRBJ2-5; the match to TRBD1 covers 8 bases. The CDR3 sequence: CASSFPSGTGYETQYF. As DNA, the CDR3 is TGTGCCAGCAGCTTTCCGTCCGGGACAGGCTACGAGACCCAGTACTTC.